The 11 T cell receptor beta chains presented below share a single source sample, sequenced in a study of CD8+ T cells in alopecia areata. The treatment is: oral pan-JAK inhibitor, 5-10 mg twice daily. Researchers took lesional scalp punch biopsies and peripheral blood from people who were alopecia areata patients. Sequencing templates came from extracted RNA that was reverse transcribed into cDNA. Method: immunoSEQ multiplex PCR; TCRdb's copy keeps in-frame clones and lacks some. Of roughly 6,900 clones in the sample, around two thirds were seen once. Specimen: skin, collected at week 4, from a patient treated with tofacitinib. These receptors were taken from a human donor with alopecia areata.

V usage is TRBV2 and J usage is TRBJ1-1; TRBD1 agrees at 11 bases. This CDR3 has 15 residues. V was pared by 7 bases and J by 5 bases, with 9 bases of the junction left unmatched. Germline V gives CDR1 SNHLY, CDR2 FYNNEI. This CDR3 is CASKRTGGAGTEAFF. The CDR3 bases are TGTGCCAGCAAGAGGACAGGGGGCGCAGGGACTGAAGCTTTCTTT.

The chain recombines TRBV25-1 with TRBJ1-1; 10 bases fit TRBD1. After removal of 3 bases from V and 4 bases from J, the junction contained 5 bases not matched to a gene. Germline V gene sequence: CDR1 MGHDK, CDR2 SYGVNS. The CDR3 is made up of 15 amino acids. This CDR3 is CASSDGTGVFTEAFF. DNA of the CDR3: TGTGCCAGCAGTGACGGGACAGGGGTGTTCACTGAAGCTTTCTTT.

Points on this clone: A junction boundary mismatches the germline segment, possibly from a read error. This sequence joins TRBV7-7 and TRBJ2-5, with D possibly matching TRBD1 (6 bases). The J call may be faulty, since TRBJ2-7 better matches the DNA end. The CDR3 covers 16 residues. Germline V gene data show CDR1 as SSHAT and CDR2 as FNYEAQ (reference sequence). CDR3 nucleotide sequence: TGTGCTAGCAGCCCGGGAACAGGGTCCGTAACCTACGAGCAGTACTTC. Protein: CASSPGTGSVTYEQYF.

This clone has just one count. The chain is built from TRBV6-5 and TRBJ1-1, with D unresolved. Trimming took 8 bases from V and 0 from J, leaving 7 bases between them. In germline, CDR1 is MNHEY, CDR2 SVGAGI. The CDR3 length is 12 residues. CDR3 in amino acids: CASESMNTEAFF. The CDR3, as DNA: TGTGCCAGCGAAAGTATGAACACTGAAGCTTTCTTT.

This clone was picked up a small number of times. V gene TRBV4-1 combines with J gene TRBJ2-7; D is undetermined. Germline assignment: CDR1 MGHRA and CDR2 YSYEKL. With 0 bases removed from V and 5 bases from J, the gap between germline ends came to 20 bases. The CDR3 contains 17 residues. CDR3: CASSQDRLAQVRNEQYF. CDR3 nucleotide sequence: TGCGCCAGCAGCCAAGATCGGCTGGCCCAAGTAAGGAACGAGCAGTACTTC.

J is TRBJ2-7 and V is TRBV18; a possible D gene is TRBD1 (5 bases). The CDR3 consists of 13 residues. The V and J ends lost 3 bases and 7 bases respectively, with 13 bases between them. Germline CDR1 reads KGHSH; CDR2 reads LQKENI. The CDR3 region is CASSPDTSREQYF. The CDR3 DNA reads TGTGCCAGCTCACCGGACACCTCCAGGGAGCAGTACTTC.

The V gene is TRBV5-4, the J gene TRBJ1-2, with TRBD1 matching over 7 bases. There are 14 residues in the CDR3. The germline V gene encodes CDR1 SGHNT and CDR2 YYREEE (reference sequence). V was pared by 3 bases and J by 4 bases, with 6 bases of the junction left unmatched. The CDR3 sequence is CASSWTGWGYGYTF. CDR3 coding DNA: TGTGCCAGCAGCTGGACAGGCTGGGGCTATGGCTACACCTTC.

The chain carries TRBV27 and TRBJ2-1; 7 bases agree with TRBD1. The CDR3 runs 15 residues. The V gene's germline CDR1 is MNHEY and CDR2 SMNVEV (reference sequence). J lost 7 bases, V lost 2 bases, and 8 bases had no gene match. Here the CDR3 reads CASSLIGGRRNEQFF. CDR3 coding DNA: TGTGCCAGCAGTTTAATAGGGGGCCGGAGGAATGAGCAGTTCTTC.

This clone is a singleton in its sample. J is TRBJ2-1 and V is TRBV4-1; 8 bases line up with TRBD2. Germline CDR1 MGHRA, CDR2 YSYEKL. The CDR3 length is 16 residues. Trimming removed 1 base from V and 9 bases from J; junction bases left unmatched: 11. CDR3 residues: CASSQVSRAGVSEQFF. CDR3 coding DNA: TGCGCCAGCAGCCAAGTTTCACGAGCGGGAGTAAGTGAGCAGTTCTTC.

With respect to this clone: The sample contains more than one DNA sequence encoding this CDR3. The chain combines TRBV29-1 with TRBJ2-1; 10 bases agree with TRBD2. The V and J ends lost 2 bases and 7 bases, in that order; junction bases with no gene match: 5. CDR1 and CDR2 (germline): SQVTM, ANQGSEA. This CDR3 region has 14 residues. CDR3 protein: CSVEPLLAGNEQFF. The CDR3 DNA sequence: TGCAGCGTTGAACCGTTACTAGCGGGGAATGAGCAGTTCTTC.

The rearrangement joins TRBV19 to TRBJ1-5; D possibly corresponds to TRBD1 (5 bases). The CDR3 totals 14 residues. Trimming removed 4 bases at V and 7 bases at J, with 14 bases between. Looked up from germline, CDR1 is LNHDA and CDR2 is SQIVND (reference sequence). The CDR3 here is CASSTGGPPQPQHF. CDR3 DNA sequence: TGTGCCAGTAGTACGGGGGGTCCTCCGCAGCCCCAGCATTTT.